This T cell receptor (beta chain) was obtained from a study of identical twins. General study points: Invariant MAIT and iNKT cells may have partly biased zero-insertion analyses. Cross-sectional statistical analysis was relied on for the conclusions, without the same donors being followed. Twins shared beta out-of-frame sequences in excess, but this excess was weaker.

With V trimmed by 4 bases and J by 5 bases, 8 bases remained unmatched. The CDR3 is 14 amino acids. CDR1 is ENHRY, CDR2 SYGVKD, per germline. This clonotype was seen repeatedly, ten times or more. Its antigen is currently unknown. TCRdb itself ran the 5' RACE reads through MiXCR, one entry per CDR3 protein. Of 230,000 or so distinct CDR3 sequences listed, approximately 8.3% were seen once; the top ten hold roughly 3%. A further study also used this sample, focusing on yellow fever vaccine responses in identical twins.

Sequencing used CD8+ T cells sorted from blood. This sequence originates from a woman between 18 and 29 years old in good health. V gene TRBV10-3 combines with J gene TRBJ2-7; 7 nucleotides align to TRBD1. CDR3 DNA: TGTGCCATCAGTGGGGGACAGTTAGCCCACGAGCAGTACTTC. This sequence encodes CAISGGQLAHEQYF.